One sample yielded the 6 T cell receptor beta chains listed below, sequenced in a study of Ad26.COV2.S vaccination and SARS-CoV-2 variants. This table comes from immunoSEQ multiplex PCR, and its TCRdb copy is limited to in-frame clones, with some not included. The table shows hundreds of thousands of clones, with 90% occurring only once. Treatment reported: roughly 20 received Ad26.COV2.S at low or high dose, single or two shots; a few received placebo; per-sample allocation not given. Sampling was done on day 63 after the first vaccine or placebo injection. Sample: peripheral blood, taken in a trial of Ad26.COV2.S vaccine versus placebo. These TCRs come from a person aged 18-65 years who received the Ad26.COV2.S COVID-19 vaccine or a placebo.

The J gene is TRBJ2-3, the V gene TRBV11-3; TRBD2 might be the D (5 bases). The CDR3 covers 15 residues. The germline V and J ends were trimmed by 1 base and 5 bases, with 13 bases remaining between them. Germline loops: CDR1 SGHNT, CDR2 YENEEA. In DNA form, the CDR3 reads TGTGCCAGCAGCTTAGGAGGTGGAGGTGGAGATACGCAGTATTTT. Protein product: CASSLGGGGGDTQYF.

The chain has TRBV19 and TRBJ1-5, with D maybe TRBD1 (5 bases). In germline, CDR1 is LNHDA, CDR2 SQIVND (reference sequence). Trimming stripped 7 bases from V and 7 bases from J, with 14 bases between. The CDR3 is 13 amino acids. CDR3 nucleotides: TGTGCCAGTACCATGGGGGGTCTACAGCCCCAGCATTTT. This sequence encodes CASTMGGLQPQHF.

The chain carries TRBV6-2 or TRBV6-3 and TRBJ2-5, with D possibly matching TRBD2 (5 bases). Germline V gene data show CDR1 as MNHEY and CDR2 as SVGEGT. The CDR3 length is 13 residues. V lost 2 bases and J 8 bases, leaving 12 bases between the germline ends. This CDR3 is CASSYDYPRTQYF. The DNA for the CDR3 is TGTGCCAGCAGTTACGACTACCCACGAACCCAGTACTTC.

This clone was found once. The V call is TRBV11-3, the J call TRBJ2-2; tentatively, D is TRBD2 (6 bases). Germline CDR1 and CDR2: SGHNT and YENEEA. The germline V and J ends were trimmed by 1 base and 5 bases, with 14 bases remaining between them. This CDR3 is built from 16 residues. The CDR3 here is CASSLGFGRATGELFF. Here the CDR3 DNA reads TGTGCCAGCAGCTTAGGATTCGGGAGAGCGACCGGGGAGCTGTTTTTT.

This sequence joins TRBV19 and TRBJ2-1; TRBD1 is a possible D gene (7 bases). Germline V CDR1 and CDR2: LNHDA, SQIVND (reference sequence). The CDR3 consists of 13 residues. Trimming left V 6 bases short and J 9 bases short, with 15 bases between. The CDR3 region has the DNA TGTGCCAGTAGACGCGCCCAGGGGGGTGAGCAGTTCTTC. Translating it yields CASRRAQGGEQFF.

This clone was counted once. The CDR3 DNA is TGCGCCAGCGGGCTGGGACAGGATTCTGAGCAGTACTTC. Translated: CASGLGQDSEQYF. The rearrangement joins TRBV5-1 to TRBJ2-7, with 8 bases that match TRBD1. Germline V gene data show CDR1 as SGHRS and CDR2 as YFSETQ. The CDR3 is made up of 13 amino acids. With V trimmed by 7 bases and J by 7 bases, 10 bases remained unmatched.